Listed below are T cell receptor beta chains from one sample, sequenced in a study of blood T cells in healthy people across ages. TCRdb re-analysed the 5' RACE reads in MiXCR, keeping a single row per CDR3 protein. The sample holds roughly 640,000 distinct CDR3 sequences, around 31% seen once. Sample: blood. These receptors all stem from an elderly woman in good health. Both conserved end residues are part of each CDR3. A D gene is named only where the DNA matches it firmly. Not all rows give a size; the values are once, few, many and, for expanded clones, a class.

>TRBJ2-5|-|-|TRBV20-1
TGCAGTGCAACCAATCCTCGGGACCCTACTTGGGAGACCCAGTACTTC
CSATNPRDPTWETQYF
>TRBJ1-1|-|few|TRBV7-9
TGTGCCACGGGGGAAAACACTGAAGCTTTCTTT
CATGENTEAFF
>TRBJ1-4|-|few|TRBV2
TGTGCCAGCAGTGAAAGCGTGCAGGCTAATGAAAAACTGTTTTTT
CASSESVQANEKLFF
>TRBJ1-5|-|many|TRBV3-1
TGTGCCAGCAGCCAAGGGCAGGGTGGCCCCCAGCATTTT
CASSQGQGGPQHF
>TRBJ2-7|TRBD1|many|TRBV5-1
TGCGCCAGCAGCCCCTCCGGGACAGGGGTCGTAGAGCAGTACTTC
CASSPSGTGVVEQYF
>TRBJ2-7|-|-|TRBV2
TGTGCCAGCAGTAGGGGTTGGGAGGCCCAGTACTTC
CASSRGWEAQYF
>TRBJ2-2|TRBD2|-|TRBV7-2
TGTGCCAGCAGCCCTCAGCGGGGGGGCAGGACCGGGGGGCTGTTTTTT
CASSPQRGGRTGGLFF
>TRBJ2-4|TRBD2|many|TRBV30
TGTGCCTGGAGTGTGATGGGGACATCTAGCGGGGCCAAAAACATTCAGTACTTC
CAWSVMGTSSGAKNIQYF
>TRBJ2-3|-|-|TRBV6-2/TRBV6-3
TGTGCCAGCAAATTTCCGGGACTCAGCACAGATACGCAGTATTTT
CASKFPGLSTDTQYF
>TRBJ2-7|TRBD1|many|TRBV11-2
TGTGCCAGCAGCTTAGAAGGACAGGGAAGAATCTACGAGCAGTACTTC
CASSLEGQGRIYEQYF
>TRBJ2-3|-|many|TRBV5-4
TGTGCCAGCAGCCCCCGGTGGACAGATACGCAGTATTTT
CASSPRWTDTQYF
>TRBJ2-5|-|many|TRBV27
TGTGCCAGCAGTTTATTGGGGGCGGGAGAGACCCAGTACTTC
CASSLLGAGETQYF
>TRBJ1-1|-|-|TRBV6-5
TGTGCCAGCAGGGCCGGGCTTAATCTGGGGGCTTTCTTT
CASRAGLNLGAFF
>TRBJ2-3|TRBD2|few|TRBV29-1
TGCAGCGTTGAAGAATCTAGCGGGAGGGTCACAGATACGCAGTATTTT
CSVEESSGRVTDTQYF
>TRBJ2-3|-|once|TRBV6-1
TGTGCCAGCATCCAGGGGGGTCCCACAGATACGCAGTATTTT
CASIQGGPTDTQYF
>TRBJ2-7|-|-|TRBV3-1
TGTGCCAGCAGCCAAGCCAAGGGACTCTCCTACAATGAGCAGTACTTC
CASSQAKGLSYNEQYF
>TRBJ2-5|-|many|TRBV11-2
TGTGCCAGCAGCTTATTAAGCGGTCCTCGTCAGACCCAGTACTTC
CASSLLSGPRQTQYF
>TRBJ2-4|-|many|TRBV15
TGTGCCACCAGCAGAGAGGGACTCCCCGAAAACATTCAGTACTTC
CATSREGLPENIQYF
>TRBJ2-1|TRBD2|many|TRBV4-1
TGCGCCAGCAGCCAAAGGGCCAGCGGGAGCTCCTACAATGAGCAGTTCTTC
CASSQRASGSSYNEQFF
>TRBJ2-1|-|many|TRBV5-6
TGTGCCAGCAGCGTCTCTAACAATGAGCAGTTCTTC
CASSVSNNEQFF
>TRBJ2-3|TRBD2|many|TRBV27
TGTGCCAGCAGTCATAGCGGGGGAAACACAGATACGCAGTATTTT
CASSHSGGNTDTQYF
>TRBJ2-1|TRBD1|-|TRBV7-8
TGTGCCAGCAGCTTACGGACAGGGGCTAAGGCATACAATGAGCAGTTCTTC
CASSLRTGAKAYNEQFF
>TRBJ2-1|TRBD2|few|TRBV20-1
TGCAGTGCTAGGGGCATCAGGACTAGCATGATGAATGAGCAGTTCTTC
CSARGIRTSMMNEQFF
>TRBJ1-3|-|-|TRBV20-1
TGCAGTGCAGGGGGTCTCTCTGGAAACACCATATATTTT
CSAGGLSGNTIYF
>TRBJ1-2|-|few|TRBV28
TGTGCCAGCAGTTTACCGGGCCTGGATGGCTACACCTTC
CASSLPGLDGYTF
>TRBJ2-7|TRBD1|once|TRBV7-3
TGTGCCAGCAGCCAAGGACAGGGGCTACGAACCTACGAGCAGTACTTC
CASSQGQGLRTYEQYF
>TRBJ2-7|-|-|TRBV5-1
TGCGCCAGTACCGGGACCGCAACCTACGAGCAGTACTTC
CASTGTATYEQYF
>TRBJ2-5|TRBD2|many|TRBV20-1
TGCAGTGCTAGAGAACCCGGGACTAGCACAAGGGGGACCCAGTACTTC
CSAREPGTSTRGTQYF
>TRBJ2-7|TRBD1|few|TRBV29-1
TGCAGCGTTGAGGGGACAGGAGGAGAGTACGAGCAGTACTTC
CSVEGTGGEYEQYF
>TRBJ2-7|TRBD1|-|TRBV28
TGTGCCAGCAGAAATACCGGGACAGGGACTGCCTACGAGCAGTACTTC
CASRNTGTGTAYEQYF
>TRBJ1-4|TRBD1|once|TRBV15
TGTGCCACCAGCAGAGATGGGACAGCCGCAACTAATGAAAAACTGTTTTTT
CATSRDGTAATNEKLFF
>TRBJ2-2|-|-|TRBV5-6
TGTGCCAGCAGGCTGGGGCTCAGGGCCGGGGAGCTGTTTTTT
CASRLGLRAGELFF
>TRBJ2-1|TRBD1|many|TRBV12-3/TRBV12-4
TGTGCCAGCAGTACACAGGGGGCCAGGTTGAATGAGCAGTTCTTC
CASSTQGARLNEQFF
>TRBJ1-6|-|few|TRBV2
TGTGCCAGCAGTGTAGAGGCCTCTAATTCACCCCTCCACTTT
CASSVEASNSPLHF
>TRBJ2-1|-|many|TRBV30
TGTGCCTGGAGTAGGGGGAATGAGCAGTTCTTC
CAWSRGNEQFF
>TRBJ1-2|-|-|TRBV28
TGTGCCAGCAGTAGGCCCAGCGCGGCAGGCCGCGGCTACACCTTC
CASSRPSAAGRGYTF
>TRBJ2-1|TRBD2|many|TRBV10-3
TGTGCCACCTCGGGGGGGTTGGATGAGCAGTTCTTC
CATSGGLDEQFF
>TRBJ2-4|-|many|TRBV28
TGTGCCAGCAGTAGTAGGGGGAGGGTAGCCAAAAACATTCAGTACTTC
CASSSRGRVAKNIQYF
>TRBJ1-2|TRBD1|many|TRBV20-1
TGCAGTGCTAGTGGATCGACAGGGGCGTTTAACTATGGCTACACCTTC
CSASGSTGAFNYGYTF
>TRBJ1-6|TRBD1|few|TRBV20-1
TGCAGTGCTAGCCCACGACAGGGGCGCCTTAATTCACCCCTCCACTTT
CSASPRQGRLNSPLHF
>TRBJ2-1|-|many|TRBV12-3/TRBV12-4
TGTGCCAGCAGCCGTCACCAGAGCTCCTACAATGAGCAGTTCTTC
CASSRHQSSYNEQFF
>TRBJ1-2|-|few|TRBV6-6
TGTGCCAGCAGTTACTCAGAACGGGGGGCAGGGGGCTACACCTTC
CASSYSERGAGGYTF
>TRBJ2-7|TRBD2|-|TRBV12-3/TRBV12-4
TGTGCCAGCAGTTTAGGGGGACTAAGAGGCGAGCAGTACTTC
CASSLGGLRGEQYF
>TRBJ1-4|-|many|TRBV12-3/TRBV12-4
TGTGCCAGCAGAGACAGCCCTAATGAAAAACTGTTTTTT
CASRDSPNEKLFF
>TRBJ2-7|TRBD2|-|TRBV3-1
TGTGCCAGCAGCCAAGTCAGGACCGGCTTAGCGGGAGCGGACGAGCAGTACTTC
CASSQVRTGLAGADEQYF
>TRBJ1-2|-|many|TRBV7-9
TGTGCCAGCAGCTTTGACGACCCCCGAAACTATGGCTACACCTTC
CASSFDDPRNYGYTF
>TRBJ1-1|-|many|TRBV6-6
TGTGCCAGCTCACAAGGAGGCGTCACTGAAGCTTTCTTT
CASSQGGVTEAFF
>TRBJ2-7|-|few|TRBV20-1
TGCAGTGCTAGGAAAAGCACTGCCGAGCAGTACTTC
CSARKSTAEQYF
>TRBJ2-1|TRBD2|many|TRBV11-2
TGTGCCAGCAGCTTATCTAGCGGGGGCCTGGGGGAGCAGTTCTTC
CASSLSSGGLGEQFF
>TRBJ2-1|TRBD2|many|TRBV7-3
TGTGCCAGCAGCTGGGGCGGGGGGGACCACAATGAGCAGTTCTTC
CASSWGGGDHNEQFF
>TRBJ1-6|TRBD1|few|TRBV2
TGTGCCAGCAGACTCCAGGGGGACTCTTCACCCCTCCACTTT
CASRLQGDSSPLHF
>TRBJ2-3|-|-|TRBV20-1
TGCAGTGATAGGCCGCAGGGGTACTTGGATACGCAGTATTTT
CSDRPQGYLDTQYF
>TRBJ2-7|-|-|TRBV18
TGTGCCAGCTCACCAAGTCAACCCTCCTACAATGAGCAGTACTTC
CASSPSQPSYNEQYF
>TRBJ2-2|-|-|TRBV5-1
TGCGCCAGCAGCTTGGAGGGGAAGAAGACCGGGGAGCTGTTTTTT
CASSLEGKKTGELFF
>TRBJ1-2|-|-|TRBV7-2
TGTGCCAGCAGCCCCGGGGGCAGGGAGGGCTATGGCTACACCTTC
CASSPGGREGYGYTF